This T cell receptor (beta chain) derives from a study of T cells in Graves' hyperthyroidism and ophthalmopathy. The V and J ends lost 5 bases and 6 bases, in that order; junction bases with no gene match: 6. This CDR3 is built from 14 residues. Germline V gene sequence: CDR1 SGHNT, CDR2 YENEEA. What was amplified from RNA transcripts were TCR beta CDR3 regions. When the TCR CDR3 underwent first-round RT-PCR, the HTBI primer set was used. TCRdb itself ran the multiplex PCR reads through MiXCR, one entry per CDR3 protein. Seen here are roughly 650,000 distinct CDR3 sequences, 16% observed once, and the top ten hold roughly 3.5%. The table lists this clonotype with a few counts.

The chain combines TRBV11-3 with TRBJ2-1; 8 bases are a match to TRBD1. The TCR sequence derives from a middle-aged woman with Graves' ophthalmopathy. The sample comprised blood. The DNA for the CDR3 is TGTGCCAGCAGCAAAACCGACAGGGGCAATGAGCAGTTCTTC. Amino acid sequence: CASSKTDRGNEQFF.